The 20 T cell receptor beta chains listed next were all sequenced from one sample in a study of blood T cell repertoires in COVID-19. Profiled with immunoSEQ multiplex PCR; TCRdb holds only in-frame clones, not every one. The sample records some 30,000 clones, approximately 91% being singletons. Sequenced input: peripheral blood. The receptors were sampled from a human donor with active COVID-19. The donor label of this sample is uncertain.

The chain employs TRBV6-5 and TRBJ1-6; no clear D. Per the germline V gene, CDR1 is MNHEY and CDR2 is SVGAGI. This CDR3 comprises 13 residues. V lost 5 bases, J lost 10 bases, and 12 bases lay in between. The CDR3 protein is CASSPGFWSPLHF. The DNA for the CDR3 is TGTGCCAGCAGTCCCGGGTTCTGGTCACCCCTCCACTTT.

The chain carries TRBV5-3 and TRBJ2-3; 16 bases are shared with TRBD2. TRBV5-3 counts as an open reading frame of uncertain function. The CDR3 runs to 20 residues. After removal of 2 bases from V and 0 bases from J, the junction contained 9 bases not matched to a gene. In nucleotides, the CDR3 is TGTGCCAGAAGCTTTGCCGGGACTAGCGGGGGGGAAACTAGCACAGATACGCAGTATTTT. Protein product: CARSFAGTSGGETSTDTQYF.

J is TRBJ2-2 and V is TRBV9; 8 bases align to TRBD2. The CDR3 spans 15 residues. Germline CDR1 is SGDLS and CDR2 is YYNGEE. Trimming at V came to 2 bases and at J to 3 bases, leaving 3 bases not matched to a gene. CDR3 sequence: CASSVGGLDTGELFF. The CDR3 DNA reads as TGTGCCAGCAGCGTGGGGGGACTAGACACCGGGGAGCTGTTTTTT.

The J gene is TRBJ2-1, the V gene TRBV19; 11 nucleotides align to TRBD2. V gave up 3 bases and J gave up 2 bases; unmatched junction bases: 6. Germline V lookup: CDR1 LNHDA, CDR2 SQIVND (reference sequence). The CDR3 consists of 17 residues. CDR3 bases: TGTGCCAGTAGTATGGGGTCTAGCGGGGGGACCTACAATGAGCAGTTCTTC. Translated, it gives CASSMGSSGGTYNEQFF.

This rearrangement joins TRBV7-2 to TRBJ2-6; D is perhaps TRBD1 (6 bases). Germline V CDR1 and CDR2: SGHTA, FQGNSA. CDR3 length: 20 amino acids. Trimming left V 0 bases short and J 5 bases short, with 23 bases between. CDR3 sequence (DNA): TGTGCCAGCAGCTTAGCGTTACCGGGACAATGGCGCGCCCGGGCCAACGTCCTGACTTTC. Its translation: CASSLALPGQWRARANVLTF.

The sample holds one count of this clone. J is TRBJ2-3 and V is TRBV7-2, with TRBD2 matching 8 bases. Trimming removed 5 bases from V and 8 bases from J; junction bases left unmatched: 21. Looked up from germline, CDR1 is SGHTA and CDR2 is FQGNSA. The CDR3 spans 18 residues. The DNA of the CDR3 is TGTGCCAGCAGCCTCCGATACCCCCCCAGCGGGGGTCCTCGTACGCAGTATTTT. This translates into CASSLRYPPSGGPRTQYF.

Here the CDR3 reads CASSFYPGYEQYF. Here the CDR3 DNA reads TGTGCCAGCAGCTTTTATCCGGGGTACGAGCAGTACTTC. This chain joins TRBV7-2 and TRBJ2-7; possibly TRBD2 for D (5 bases). There are 13 residues in the CDR3. The V and J ends lost 3 bases and 4 bases respectively, with 10 bases between them. Germline CDR1 reads SGHTA; CDR2 reads FQGNSA.

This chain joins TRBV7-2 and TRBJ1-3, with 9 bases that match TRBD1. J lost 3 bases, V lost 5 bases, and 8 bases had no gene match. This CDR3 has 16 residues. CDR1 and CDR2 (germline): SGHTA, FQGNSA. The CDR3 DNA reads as TGTGCCAGCAGCGGACGGACAGGGGCTTTTGGAAACACCATATATTTT. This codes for CASSGRTGAFGNTIYF. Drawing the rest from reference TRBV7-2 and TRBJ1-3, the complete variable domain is GAGVSQSPSNKVTEKGKDVELRCDPISGHTALYWYRQSLGQGLEFLIYFQGNSAPDKSGLPSDRFSAERTGGSVSTLTIQRTQQEDSAVYLCASSGRTGAFGNTIYFGEGSWLTVV.

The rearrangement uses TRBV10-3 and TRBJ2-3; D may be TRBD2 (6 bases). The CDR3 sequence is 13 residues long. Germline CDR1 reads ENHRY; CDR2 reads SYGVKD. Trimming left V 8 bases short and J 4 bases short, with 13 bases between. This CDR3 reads CAISGSISDTQYF. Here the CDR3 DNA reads TGTGCCATCTCCGGGAGTATTTCAGATACGCAGTATTTT.

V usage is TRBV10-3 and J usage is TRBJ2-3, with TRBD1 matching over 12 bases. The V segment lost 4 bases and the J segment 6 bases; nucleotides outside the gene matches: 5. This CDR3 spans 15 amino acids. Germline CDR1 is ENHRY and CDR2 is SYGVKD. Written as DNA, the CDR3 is TGTGCCATCAGTGCCAGGGGACAGGGGGCTGATACGCAGTATTTT. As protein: CAISARGQGADTQYF.

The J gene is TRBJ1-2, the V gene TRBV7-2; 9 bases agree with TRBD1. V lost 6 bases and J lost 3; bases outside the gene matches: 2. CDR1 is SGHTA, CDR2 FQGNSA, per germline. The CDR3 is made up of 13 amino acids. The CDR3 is CASSRDRDYGYTF. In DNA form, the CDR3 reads TGTGCCAGCAGTCGGGACAGGGACTATGGCTACACCTTC. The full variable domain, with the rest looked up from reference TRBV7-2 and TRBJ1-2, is GAGVSQSPSNKVTEKGKDVELRCDPISGHTALYWYRQSLGQGLEFLIYFQGNSAPDKSGLPSDRFSAERTGGSVSTLTIQRTQQEDSAVYLCASSRDRDYGYTFGSGTRLTVV.

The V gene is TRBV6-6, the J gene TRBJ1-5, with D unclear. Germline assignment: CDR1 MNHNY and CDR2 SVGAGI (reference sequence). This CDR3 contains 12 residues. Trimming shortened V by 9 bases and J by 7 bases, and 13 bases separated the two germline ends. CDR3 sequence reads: CASNTKRQPQHF. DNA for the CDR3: TGTGCCAGTAACACTAAAAGGCAGCCCCAGCATTTT.

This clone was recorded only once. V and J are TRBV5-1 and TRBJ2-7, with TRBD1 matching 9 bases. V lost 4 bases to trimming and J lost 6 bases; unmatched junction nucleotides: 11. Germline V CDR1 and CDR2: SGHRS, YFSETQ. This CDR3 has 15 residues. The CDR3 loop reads CASSRAGTGIGEQYF. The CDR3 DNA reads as TGCGCCAGCAGCAGAGCCGGGACAGGGATCGGCGAGCAGTACTTC.

The CDR3 sequence is CASNDRGWSTEQFF. The DNA of the CDR3 is TGTGCCAGCAACGACAGGGGGTGGAGTACTGAGCAGTTCTTC. This chain links TRBV7-2 with TRBJ2-1; 9 nucleotides agree with TRBD1. CDR1 is SGHTA, CDR2 FQGNSA, per germline. The CDR3 runs to 14 residues. J was trimmed by 9 bases and V by 7 bases; bases with no gene match: 10. Looking up the rest from reference TRBV7-2 and TRBJ2-1 gives the full variable domain: GAGVSQSPSNKVTEKGKDVELRCDPISGHTALYWYRQSLGQGLEFLIYFQGNSAPDKSGLPSDRFSAERTGGSVSTLTIQRTQQEDSAVYLCASNDRGWSTEQFFGPGTRLTVL.

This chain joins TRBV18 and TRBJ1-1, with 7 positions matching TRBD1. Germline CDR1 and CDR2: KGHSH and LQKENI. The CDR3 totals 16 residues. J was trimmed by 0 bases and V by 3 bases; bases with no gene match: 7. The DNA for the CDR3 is TGTGCCAGCTCACCGGCTTCCGACAGGGTGAACACTGAAGCTTTCTTT. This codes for CASSPASDRVNTEAFF.

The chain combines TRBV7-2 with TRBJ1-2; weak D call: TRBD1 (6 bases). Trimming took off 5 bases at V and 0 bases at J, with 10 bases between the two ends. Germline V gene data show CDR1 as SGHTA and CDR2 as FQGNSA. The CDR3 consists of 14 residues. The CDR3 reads CASSPQGANYGYTF. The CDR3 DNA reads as TGTGCCAGCAGCCCACAGGGAGCTAACTATGGCTACACCTTC.

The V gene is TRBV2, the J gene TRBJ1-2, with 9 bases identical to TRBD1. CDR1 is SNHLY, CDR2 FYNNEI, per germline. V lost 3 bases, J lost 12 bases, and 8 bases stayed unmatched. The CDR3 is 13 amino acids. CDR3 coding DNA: TGTGCCAGCAGTGATGGGACAGGGTTAGGACACACCTTC. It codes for CASSDGTGLGHTF.

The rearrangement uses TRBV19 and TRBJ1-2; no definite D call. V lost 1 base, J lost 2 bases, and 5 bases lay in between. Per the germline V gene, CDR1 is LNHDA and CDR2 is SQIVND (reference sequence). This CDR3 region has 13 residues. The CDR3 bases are TGTGCCAGTAGTATAGCCCCGAACTATGGCTACACCTTC. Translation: CASSIAPNYGYTF.

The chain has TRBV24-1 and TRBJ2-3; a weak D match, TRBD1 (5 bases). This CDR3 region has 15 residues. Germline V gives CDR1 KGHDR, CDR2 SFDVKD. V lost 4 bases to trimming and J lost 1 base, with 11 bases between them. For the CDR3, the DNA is TGTGCCACCAGTGACCCCAAGGGGCGCACAGATACGCAGTATTTT. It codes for CATSDPKGRTDTQYF.

CDR3 coding DNA: TGTGCCAGCAGTTCAAGGTTAGGGGAGGGGAGCAATCAGCCCCAGCATTTT. Amino acid sequence: CASSSRLGEGSNQPQHF. The chain joins TRBV4-2 to TRBJ1-5, with D possibly TRBD1 on 5 matching bases. This CDR3 is built from 17 residues. Germline V gives CDR1 LGHNA, CDR2 YNFKEQ. Trimming cost V 6 bases and J 1 base, with 19 bases left between them.